One sample yielded the 9 T cell receptor beta chains listed below, sequenced in a study of vaccination and CD4 T cells after COVID-19. The treatment here: roughly ten-day PBMC culture with coronavirus spike peptide pools or control peptides (ViraFEST assay). CD4+ T cells that had been cultured provided DNA sequenced with the Oncomine TCR Beta short-read assay. A single record per CDR3 protein comes from TCRdb applying MiXCR to the PCR reads. The sample has about 18,000 distinct CDR3 sequences; less than 65% are singletons. No antigens are known for them. Sequenced input: CD4+ T cells from blood, cultured in vitro. All receptors derive from a human donor who had recovered from COVID-19.

There are a few counts of this clonotype. This chain uses TRBV7-3 with TRBJ1-2, with 9 bases aligning to TRBD1. This CDR3 has 15 amino acids. Trimming cost V 4 bases and J 4 bases; bases outside gene matches: 7. Germline values: CDR1 SGHTA, CDR2 FQGTGA. The DNA of the CDR3 is TGTGCCAGCAGCTCCGGGACAGGGTCCCGCTATGGCTACACCTTC. It translates to CASSSGTGSRYGYTF.

This clonotype was counted only a few times. The chain couples TRBV19 to TRBJ1-5; D is unclear. Germline V CDR1 and CDR2: LNHDA, SQIVND (reference sequence). With 5 bases removed from V and 4 bases from J, the gap between germline ends came to 9 bases. The CDR3 is 13 amino acids. The CDR3: CASSAGGNQPQHF. DNA for the CDR3: TGTGCCAGTAGTGCTGGTGGGAATCAGCCCCAGCATTTT.

The chain employs TRBV2 and TRBJ1-1; 7 nucleotides line up with TRBD1. The ends lost 7 bases at V and 3 bases at J; junction bases unmatched: 8. The CDR3 contains 14 residues. The germline V gene encodes CDR1 SNHLY and CDR2 FYNNEI. The CDR3 bases are TGTGCCAGCATTCGGGACAGTGGGGACACTGAAGCTTTCTTT. It yields the protein CASIRDSGDTEAFF.

This clonotype was seen a handful of times. V is TRBV24-1 and J is TRBJ2-3; a weak D match, TRBD2 (6 bases). With 9 bases removed from V and 2 bases from J, the gap between germline ends came to 20 bases. The CDR3 covers 16 residues. Per the germline V gene, CDR1 is KGHDR and CDR2 is SFDVKD. The DNA of the CDR3 is TGTGCCACCCCCCCTCCGGGACTGGAGCACACAGATACGCAGTATTTT. This encodes CATPPPGLEHTDTQYF.

V usage is TRBV7-2 and J usage is TRBJ2-1; TRBD2 matches 10 bases. The ends lost 7 bases at V and 9 bases at J; junction bases unmatched: 6. The CDR3 runs 13 residues. The V gene's germline CDR1 is SGHTA and CDR2 FQGNSA. Here the CDR3 reads CASIISGRAEQFF. In DNA form, the CDR3 reads TGTGCCAGCATAATAAGCGGGAGGGCTGAGCAGTTCTTC.

V usage is TRBV19 and J usage is TRBJ1-2; the D gene is possibly TRBD1 (5 bases). Trimming left V 0 bases short and J 5 bases short, with 22 bases between. This CDR3 contains 18 residues. Germline-derived CDR1 and CDR2 are LNHDA and SQIVND (reference sequence). The CDR3 DNA is TGTGCCAGTAGTATAGATGCGGGGACCTTACGGGAGGCTTATGGCTACACCTTC. It is translated as CASSIDAGTLREAYGYTF.

This clonotype turned up a few times. The CDR3 region has the DNA TGCGCCAGCAGCCACCCAGGACTAGCGGGAGGGCCGGGCCAAGAGACCCAGTACTTC. This codes for CASSHPGLAGGPGQETQYF. The chain employs TRBV4-1 and TRBJ2-5; TRBD2 aligns across 15 bases. This CDR3 comprises 19 residues. The V segment lost 3 bases and the J segment 1 base; nucleotides outside the gene matches: 9. The germline V gene encodes CDR1 MGHRA and CDR2 YSYEKL.

The chain uses TRBV6-1 and TRBJ2-7; D perhaps matches TRBD1 (6 bases). V lost 5 bases and J 2 bases, leaving 16 bases between the germline ends. This CDR3 region has 15 residues. Germline CDR1 reads MNHNS; CDR2 reads SASEGT. In nucleotides, the CDR3 is TGTGCCAGCAGTACCTCCGGGACACCCGCCTACGAGCAGTACTTC. This gives the protein CASSTSGTPAYEQYF.

The chain's CDR3 is CASSAEWEPQHF. The CDR3 DNA reads as TGTGCCAGCAGCGCAGAATGGGAGCCCCAGCATTTT. J is TRBJ1-5 and V is TRBV7-2; D call uncertain. The germline gives CDR1 SGHTA, CDR2 FQGNSA. V lost 5 bases and J 8 bases, leaving 10 bases between the germline ends. This CDR3 is 12 amino acids long.